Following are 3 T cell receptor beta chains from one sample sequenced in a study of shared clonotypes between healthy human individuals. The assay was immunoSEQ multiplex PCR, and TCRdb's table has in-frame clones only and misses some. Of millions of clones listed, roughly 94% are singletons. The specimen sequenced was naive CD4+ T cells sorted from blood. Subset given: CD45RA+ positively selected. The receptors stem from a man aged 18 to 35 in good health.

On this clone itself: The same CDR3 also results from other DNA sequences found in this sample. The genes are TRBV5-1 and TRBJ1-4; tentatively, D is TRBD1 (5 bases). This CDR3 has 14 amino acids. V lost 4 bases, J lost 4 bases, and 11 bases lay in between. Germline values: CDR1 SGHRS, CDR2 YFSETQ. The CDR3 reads CASSLDSRNEKLFF. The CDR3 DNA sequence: TGCGCCAGCAGCCTCGACAGTCGTAATGAAAAACTGTTTTTT. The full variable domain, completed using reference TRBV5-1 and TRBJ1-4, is KAGVTQTPRYLIKTRGQQVTLSCSPISGHRSVSWYQQTPGQGLQFLFEYFSETQRNKGNFPGRFSGRQFSNSRSEMNVSTLELGDSALYLCASSLDSRNEKLFFGSGTQLSVL.

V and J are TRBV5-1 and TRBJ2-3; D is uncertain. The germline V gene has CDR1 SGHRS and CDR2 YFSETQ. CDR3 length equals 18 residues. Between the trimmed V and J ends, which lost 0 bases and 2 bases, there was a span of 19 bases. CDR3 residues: CASSLGRSTGPNTDTQYF. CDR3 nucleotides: TGCGCCAGCAGCTTGGGACGGTCAACCGGGCCGAACACAGATACGCAGTATTTT. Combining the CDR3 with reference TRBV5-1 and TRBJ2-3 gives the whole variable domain KAGVTQTPRYLIKTRGQQVTLSCSPISGHRSVSWYQQTPGQGLQFLFEYFSETQRNKGNFPGRFSGRQFSNSRSEMNVSTLELGDSALYLCASSLGRSTGPNTDTQYFGPGTRLTVL.

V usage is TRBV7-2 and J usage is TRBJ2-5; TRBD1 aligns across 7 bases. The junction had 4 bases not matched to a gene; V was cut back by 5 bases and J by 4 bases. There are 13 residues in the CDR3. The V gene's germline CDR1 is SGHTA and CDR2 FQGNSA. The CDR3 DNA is TGTGCCAGCAGCCCTGACAGGGCAGAGACCCAGTACTTC. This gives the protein CASSPDRAETQYF.